This T cell receptor (beta chain) is from a study of cytomegalovirus exposure and HLA in healthy donors. General observations from the study: Associated with cytomegalovirus, according to the listing, were some 150 TCR beta chains. CMV antigen specificity was confirmed in vitro for a few CMV-associated chains.

J lost 5 bases, V lost 4 bases, and 7 bases had no gene match. Germline V gene lookup returns CDR1 SGHRS and CDR2 YFSETQ. The CDR3 extends over 16 amino acids. Worth noting for this clone: As yet, its antigen is unknown.

PCR amplification relied on 60 Vbeta primers (plus 13 Jbeta primers). Method: immunoSEQ multiplex PCR; TCRdb's copy keeps in-frame clones and lacks some. The table shows 150,000 or so clones, with approximately 80% occurring only once. The receptor was isolated from a female donor in good health and CMV-seronegative. The sample consisted of PBMCs. The V and J genes are TRBV5-1 and TRBJ2-1; 12 bases fit TRBD2. The DNA of the CDR3 is TGCGCCAGCAGCCCACTAGCGGGAGGACTTAACAATGAGCAGTTCTTC. This sequence encodes CASSPLAGGLNNEQFF.